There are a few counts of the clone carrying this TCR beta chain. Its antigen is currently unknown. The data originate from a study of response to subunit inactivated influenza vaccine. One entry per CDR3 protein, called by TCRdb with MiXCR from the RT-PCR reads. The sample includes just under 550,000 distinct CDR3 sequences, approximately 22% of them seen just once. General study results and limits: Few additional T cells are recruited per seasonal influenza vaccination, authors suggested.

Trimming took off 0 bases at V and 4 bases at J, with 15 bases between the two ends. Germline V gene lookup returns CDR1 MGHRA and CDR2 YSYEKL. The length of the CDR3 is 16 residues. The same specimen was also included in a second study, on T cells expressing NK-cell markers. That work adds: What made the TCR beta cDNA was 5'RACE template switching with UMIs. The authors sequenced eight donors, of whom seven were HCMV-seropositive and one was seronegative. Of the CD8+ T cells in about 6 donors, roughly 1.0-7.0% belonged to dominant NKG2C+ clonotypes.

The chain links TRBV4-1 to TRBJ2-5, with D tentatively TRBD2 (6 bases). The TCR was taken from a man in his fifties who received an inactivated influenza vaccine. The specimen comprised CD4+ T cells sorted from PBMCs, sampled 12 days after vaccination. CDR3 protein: CASSQEAGRFGETQYF. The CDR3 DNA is TGCGCCAGCAGCCAAGAAGCAGGGAGGTTTGGAGAGACCCAGTACTTC.